This T cell receptor beta chain was found in a study of T cell changes during pregnancy in multiple sclerosis (dated by TCRdb to the late 2010s). About the study as a whole: The study examined how the T cell repertoire changed over the course of pregnancy in women with multiple sclerosis.

The CDR3 runs 15 amino acids, cysteine and phenylalanine included. The read is trimmed to its CDR3 DNA, 45 bases read in frame from base 1. Compared with germline, V lacks 4 bases and J lacks 6 bases; bases without a gene match: 11. CDR1 MNHNS and CDR2 SASEGT were looked up in the germline V gene. In its sample, this clone comes out as medium-sized (0.01 to 0.1%). Its antigen is still unknown. No quality values exist for individual bases; no much larger clone is one base distant. Libraries were prepared through the immunoSEQ multiplex PCR assay. Held by TCRdb, this immuneACCESS table contains in-frame sequences only and omits some clones. Under half of the omission traces to an unresolved V gene where checked; the cause of the rest is unknown. The sample yields 50,000 to 55,000 clones; 90% to 95% were counted once. 0.39% of the sample belongs to the ten largest clones.

In this chain, TRBV6-1 is recombined with TRBJ1-1, with 7 central nucleotides matching TRBD1. Here the sequenced sample was CD4+ T cells from peripheral blood mononuclear cells, taken after pregnancy. The sequence derives from a female donor with multiple sclerosis, enrolled in a pregnancy study. The CDR3 protein: CASSGGAGGEAEAFF. The sequenced DNA: TGTGCCAGCAGTGGAGGGGCAGGGGGTGAAGCTGAAGCTTTCTTT.